The 27 T cell receptor beta chains in this list originate from one sample, sequenced in a study of blood T cell repertoires in COVID-19. The repertoire was sequenced with immunoSEQ multiplex PCR; TCRdb's copy has only in-frame clones and lacks some. The repertoire holds tens of thousands of clones, approximately 86% seen once, with roughly 8.1% in the top ten. The sequenced sample consisted of peripheral blood. The receptor source for this set is a woman aged 70 to 79 with acute or convalescent COVID-19.

V gene TRBV19 combines with J gene TRBJ2-7; unclear D gene. The germline V gene has CDR1 LNHDA and CDR2 SQIVND (reference sequence). The CDR3 is 14 amino acids. The ends were cut back, 4 bases at V and 5 bases at J, with 15 bases in the middle. The CDR3, as DNA: TGTGCCAGTAGTAACAGTCCCCTCTTCGACGAGCAGTACTTC. Encoded protein: CASSNSPLFDEQYF.

This clone occurred once. The chain uses TRBV7-9 and TRBJ2-3, with TRBD2 matching 12 bases. There are 15 residues in the CDR3. V shed 4 bases and J 3 bases; nucleotides not matched to a gene: 2. Germline loops: CDR1 SEHNR, CDR2 FQNEAQ (reference sequence). Here the CDR3 DNA reads TGTGCCAGCAGCTCCACTAGCGGGAGGACAGATACGCAGTATTTT. This sequence encodes CASSSTSGRTDTQYF.

This chain uses TRBV27 with TRBJ2-7; D is possibly TRBD1 (5 bases). The V and J ends lost 1 base and 1 base respectively, with 8 bases between them. The CDR3 totals 14 residues. CDR1 is MNHEY, CDR2 SMNVEV, per germline (reference sequence). CDR3 sequence: CASSLFQGSYEQYF. The CDR3 DNA is TGTGCCAGCAGTTTATTTCAGGGTTCCTACGAGCAGTACTTC.

The CDR3 bases are TGTGCCACCAGCTCAAAGGGGACTATGCGGGAGACCCAGTACTTC. It is translated as CATSSKGTMRETQYF. The chain joins TRBV15 to TRBJ2-5; 7 bases align to TRBD2. The CDR3 spans 15 residues. V trimming: 5 bases; J trimming: 5 bases; junction bases outside the gene matches: 11. CDR1 and CDR2 (germline): LNHNV, YYDKDF (reference sequence).

The rearrangement uses TRBV7-3 and TRBJ1-6; 9 bases map to TRBD1. CDR3 length: 18 amino acids. After removal of 1 base from V and 13 bases from J, the junction contained 17 bases not matched to a gene. Germline CDR1 reads SGHTA; CDR2 reads FQGTGA. The CDR3 loop is CASSLKADPRQGDFPLHF. In nucleotides, the CDR3 is TGTGCCAGCAGCTTAAAGGCCGACCCTCGACAGGGGGACTTCCCCCTCCACTTT.

This clone was counted once. CDR3 residues: CASSFRQETQYF. CDR3 nucleotides: TGTGCCAGCAGTTTCCGCCAAGAGACCCAGTACTTC. This sequence joins TRBV11-3 and TRBJ2-5; unclear D gene. Germline V gives CDR1 SGHNT, CDR2 YENEEA. The CDR3 sequence is 12 residues long. The V gene lost 6 bases and the J gene lost 1 base, with 6 bases spanning the gap.

The chain employs TRBV3-1 (or the pseudogene TRBV3-2) and TRBJ2-7; 10 bases map to TRBD2. V gave up 8 bases and J gave up 0 bases; unmatched junction bases: 4. The CDR3 sequence is 14 residues long. Germline CDR1 LGHDT, CDR2 YNNKEL (reference sequence). CDR3 region: CASGGLASSYEQYF. Written as DNA, the CDR3 is TGTGCCAGCGGGGGACTAGCGTCCTCCTACGAGCAGTACTTC.

The J gene is TRBJ1-5, the V gene TRBV28, with TRBD1 matching over 8 bases. The CDR3 is 15 residues long. V shed 5 bases and J 1 base; nucleotides not matched to a gene: 4. Germline CDR1 reads MDHEN; CDR2 reads SYDVKM. The CDR3 loop reads CASSPGQGSNQPQHF. CDR3 bases: TGTGCCAGCAGTCCCGGACAGGGCAGCAATCAGCCCCAGCATTTT. The full variable domain, with the rest looked up from reference TRBV28 and TRBJ1-5, is DVKVTQSSRYLVKRTGEKVFLECVQDMDHENMFWYRQDPGLGLRLIYFSYDVKMKEKGDIPEGYSVSREKKERFSLILESASTNQTSMYLCASSPGQGSNQPQHFGDGTRLSIL.

This chain connects TRBV6-9 to TRBJ2-5, with 8 nucleotides matching TRBD2. CDR3 length: 17 amino acids. Germline V gene lookup returns CDR1 MNHGY and CDR2 SVAAGI. V lost 8 bases and J lost 6; bases outside the gene matches: 20. This chain's CDR3 is CASLLPGGALFGKTQYF. The DNA of the CDR3 is TGTGCCAGCTTACTTCCCGGGGGGGCATTATTCGGAAAGACCCAGTACTTC.

The chain recombines TRBV6-1 with TRBJ2-7; 9 bases are a match to TRBD1. Germline CDR1 MNHNS, CDR2 SASEGT. The CDR3 has 14 amino acids. J was trimmed by 3 bases and V by 3 bases; bases with no gene match: 3. This CDR3 is CASSEGQGGYEQYF. The DNA for the CDR3 is TGTGCCAGCAGTGAGGGACAGGGAGGCTACGAGCAGTACTTC.

V usage is TRBV29-1 and J usage is TRBJ2-1, with 13 bases aligning to TRBD2. CDR1 is SQVTM and CDR2 is ANQGSEA in the germline V gene. This CDR3 has 17 residues. The V gene end was trimmed by 3 bases and the J gene end by 4 bases; junction bases not matched to a gene: 9. The CDR3 loop is CSVDGIGLAGVYNEQFF. Written as DNA, the CDR3 is TGCAGCGTTGATGGAATAGGACTAGCGGGGGTGTACAATGAGCAGTTCTTC.

The J gene is TRBJ1-4, the V gene TRBV6-5; D unclear. CDR1 and CDR2 from the germline V gene are MNHEY and SVGAGI. Trimming pared 5 bases from V and 2 bases from J, leaving 12 bases between. The CDR3 runs 15 residues. DNA of the CDR3: TGTGCCAGCAGTATCCTCGGGGTTACTAATGAAAAACTGTTTTTT. This sequence encodes CASSILGVTNEKLFF.

The chain is built from TRBV5-6 and TRBJ1-2, with TRBD1 matching 12 bases. CDR1 and CDR2 (germline): SGHDT, YYEEEE. The ends lost 0 bases at V and 4 bases at J; junction bases unmatched: 10. The CDR3 runs 18 residues. CDR3 region: CASSLAWDRGRGGYGYTF. The CDR3 DNA follows: TGTGCCAGCAGCTTGGCCTGGGACAGGGGGCGCGGGGGCTATGGCTACACCTTC.

The rearrangement joins TRBV4-1 to TRBJ1-3; D remains ambiguous. Deletions cut 3 bases from V and 5 bases from J, with 8 bases between. The germline V gene has CDR1 MGHRA and CDR2 YSYEKL. The CDR3 spans 13 residues. The CDR3 DNA reads TGCGCCAGCAGCCAGAGCTTAAGAAACACCATATATTTT. Its translation is CASSQSLRNTIYF.

This rearrangement joins TRBV9 to TRBJ1-1; D perhaps matches TRBD1 (6 bases). Germline loops: CDR1 SGDLS, CDR2 YYNGEE. The V end was cut by 4 bases, the J end by 0 bases, with 13 bases between. The CDR3 length is 15 residues. CDR3 loop: CASSISGVLNTEAFF. In DNA form, the CDR3 reads TGTGCCAGCAGCATATCAGGGGTCCTGAACACTGAAGCTTTCTTT.

The chain carries TRBV24-1 and TRBJ1-1, with 7 bases lining up with TRBD1. The junction had 9 bases not matched to a gene; V was cut back by 2 bases and J by 4 bases. This CDR3 contains 16 residues. Germline V gene sequence: CDR1 KGHDR, CDR2 SFDVKD. CDR3 loop: CATSDYGPQGSTEAFF. CDR3 DNA sequence: TGTGCCACCAGTGATTATGGGCCACAGGGGTCCACTGAAGCTTTCTTT.

The chain couples TRBV7-6 to TRBJ2-3; a possible D gene is TRBD2 (5 bases). The CDR3 has 15 amino acids. Germline V gene data show CDR1 as SGHVS and CDR2 as FNYEAQ. V was shortened by 4 bases and J by 2 bases, with 13 bases between the two germline ends. CDR3 sequence reads: CASSSSGMVTDTQYF. CDR3 bases: TGTGCCAGCAGCTCTTCCGGGATGGTCACAGATACGCAGTATTTT.

This chain joins TRBV27 and TRBJ2-7; 9 nucleotides agree with TRBD2. The ends lost 6 bases at V and 4 bases at J; junction bases unmatched: 10. The length of the CDR3 is 15 residues. Germline V gives CDR1 MNHEY, CDR2 SMNVEV (reference sequence). CDR3: CASRPIRAGGYEQYF. The DNA of the CDR3 is TGTGCCAGCAGACCAATCCGAGCGGGAGGATACGAGCAGTACTTC.

The CDR3 reads CASRLTGSYGYTF. The CDR3 DNA follows: TGTGCCAGCAGGCTGACAGGGAGTTATGGCTACACCTTC. This chain links TRBV27 with TRBJ1-2; 7 bases map to TRBD1. From germline, CDR1 is MNHEY and CDR2 SMNVEV (reference sequence). The CDR3 spans 13 residues. V was pared by 6 bases and J by 5 bases, with 6 bases of the junction left unmatched.

The V gene is TRBV5-6, the J gene TRBJ2-5; D not certain. This CDR3 comprises 16 residues. Germline assignment: CDR1 SGHDT and CDR2 YYEEEE. V lost 4 bases and J lost 4, with 20 bases in between. The CDR3, as DNA: TGTGCCAGCAGCCTGAACAAGATAGGTAGCCCAGAGACCCAGTACTTC. It yields the protein CASSLNKIGSPETQYF.

This clone was seen a handful of times. V usage is TRBV28 and J usage is TRBJ1-2; TRBD1 matches at 8 bases. Germline V lookup: CDR1 MDHEN, CDR2 SYDVKM. Germline trimming cut 5 bases from V and 4 bases from J; bases unmatched to any gene: 3. CDR3 length: 13 residues. CDR3 amino acids: CASSPDRGYGYTF. CDR3 sequence (DNA): TGTGCCAGCAGTCCTGACAGGGGCTATGGCTACACCTTC.

This chain links TRBV27 with TRBJ1-1; a possible D gene is TRBD1 (5 bases). Germline V gene sequence: CDR1 MNHEY, CDR2 SMNVEV (reference sequence). With 6 bases removed from V and 5 bases from J, the gap between germline ends came to 19 bases. This CDR3 contains 15 residues. The CDR3 DNA follows: TGTGCCAGCAGCCCCGCGGGGTACGGGGGGACTGAAGCTTTCTTT. Protein sequence: CASSPAGYGGTEAFF.

The V gene is TRBV30, the J gene TRBJ2-4; 10 bases fit TRBD1. With 2 bases clipped from V and 2 bases from J, the junction kept 12 bases outside the gene matches. From germline, CDR1 is GTSNPN and CDR2 SVGIG (reference sequence). The CDR3 totals 18 residues. The CDR3 sequence is CAWSKSVGTGVTKNIQYF. The CDR3 coding sequence is TGTGCCTGGAGTAAATCGGTCGGGACAGGGGTTACCAAAAACATTCAGTACTTC.

This chain connects TRBV10-2 to TRBJ1-4; D may be TRBD1 (6 bases). Trimming shortened V by 8 bases and J by 10 bases, and 14 bases separated the two germline ends. Per the germline V gene, CDR1 is WSHSY and CDR2 is SAAADI. The CDR3 totals 12 residues. DNA for the CDR3: TGCGCCAGCGGGCAGGGGTTAGCAAAACTGTTTTTT. Protein: CASGQGLAKLFF.

The count of this clone is one. The chain has TRBV19 and TRBJ1-1; 7 bases match TRBD1. The V segment lost 0 bases and the J segment 5 bases; nucleotides outside the gene matches: 6. Germline V lookup: CDR1 LNHDA, CDR2 SQIVND (reference sequence). This CDR3 is 15 amino acids long. CDR3 in DNA: TGTGCCAGTAGTATAGATCCTAGGGGGCGGACTGAAGCTTTCTTT. This sequence encodes CASSIDPRGRTEAFF. The full variable domain, its missing parts supplied by reference TRBV19 and TRBJ1-1, is DGGITQSPKYLFRKEGQNVTLSCEQNLNHDAMYWYRQDPGQGLRLIYYSQIVNDFQKGDIAEGYSVSREKKESFPLTVTSAQKNPTAFYLCASSIDPRGRTEAFFGQGTRLTVV.

V usage is TRBV10-3 and J usage is TRBJ2-7; TRBD1 agrees at 10 bases. V was clipped by 4 bases and J by 5 bases; unmatched bases: 2. Germline V gives CDR1 ENHRY, CDR2 SYGVKD. The CDR3 covers 13 residues. The CDR3 DNA follows: TGTGCCATCAGTGGACAGGGGGCCCACGAGCAGTACTTC. Protein product: CAISGQGAHEQYF.

The chain combines TRBV5-4 with TRBJ2-3; 12 nucleotides line up with TRBD2. This CDR3 is 17 amino acids long. CDR1 is SGHNT, CDR2 YYREEE, per germline (reference sequence). The J segment lost 1 base and the V segment lost 4 bases, leaving 7 bases of the junction unmatched. CDR3 protein: CASSLRLAGARTDTQYF. The CDR3 region has the DNA TGTGCCAGCAGCCTGCGACTAGCGGGGGCCCGCACAGATACGCAGTATTTT.